The T cell receptor beta chain described here comes from a study of tumor and adjacent non-tumor tissue in lung cancer. Study details: Stage I to III disease affected over nine men and about 5 women aged 31 to 76. Findings of the study overall: Tumor tissue had significantly higher TCR diversity than normal lung. Tumor repertoires had a smaller top 100 clone share than normal lung.

The library came from three nested PCR rounds adapted from ARM-PCR protocols. From the multiplex PCR reads, TCRdb called clonotypes with MiXCR, one entry per CDR3 protein. The table shows 200,000 to 250,000 distinct CDR3 sequences, with around 70% occurring only once. This sample's RNA came from whole unsorted tissue. Between August and November 2014, newly diagnosed, chemotherapy-naive lung cancer patients underwent thoracic surgery in China. In the case of this clonotype: Antigen specificity is unknown. The junction differs from germline at one of its ends, possibly a read error.

There are 16 residues in the CDR3. Germline loops: CDR1 DFQATT, CDR2 SNEGSKA (reference sequence). Sequencing input: lung tumor tissue. The TCR originated in a man in his fifties or sixties with non-small cell lung cancer. This rearrangement joins TRBV20-1 to TRBJ1-5, with TRBD1 identical over 8 bases. The CDR3 reads CSGRDRTGISNQPQHF. The CDR3 DNA reads TGCAGTGGTAGAGATCGGACAGGGATTAGCAATCAACCCCAGCATTTT.